A single sample gave rise to the 3 T cell receptor beta chains below, sequenced in a study of blood T cell repertoires in COVID-19. TCRdb keeps only in-frame clones here, not all; method: immunoSEQ multiplex PCR. The table records approximately 250,000 clones, less than 90% of them present only once. Sequencing was performed on peripheral blood. These receptors were obtained from a man aged 55 to 70 with acute or convalescent COVID-19.

The genes are TRBV3-1 (or the pseudogene TRBV3-2) and TRBJ1-3; maybe TRBD1 (6 bases). CDR1 and CDR2 (germline): LGHDT, YNNKEL (reference sequence). Trimming took off 2 bases at V and 1 base at J, with 15 bases between the two ends. This CDR3 comprises 17 residues. The CDR3 here is CASSQYGQHLSGNTIYF. The CDR3 DNA is TGTGCCAGCAGCCAATATGGACAGCACCTTTCTGGAAACACCATATATTTT.

The V call is TRBV7-9, the J call TRBJ2-6; TRBD1 aligns across 7 bases. The CDR3 is 15 residues long. Germline values: CDR1 SEHNR, CDR2 FQNEAQ (reference sequence). V trimming: 5 bases; J trimming: 2 bases; junction bases outside the gene matches: 3. The CDR3 bases are TGTGCCAGCAGCCACGACAGGGCTGGGGCCAACGTCCTGACTTTC. Its translation is CASSHDRAGANVLTF.

V and J are TRBV7-9 and TRBJ1-1; TRBD1 might be the D (5 bases). CDR3 length equals 15 residues. In germline, CDR1 is SEHNR, CDR2 FQNEAQ (reference sequence). V shed 5 bases and J shed 2 bases, with 15 bases lying between them. The CDR3 is CASSVQGGFNTEAFF. The CDR3 region has the DNA TGTGCCAGCAGCGTCCAGGGAGGCTTCAACACTGAAGCTTTCTTT.